This TCR beta chain was retrieved from a study of blood T cell repertoires in COVID-19. Whole-study context: Material from acute and convalescent COVID-19 was sourced from the United States, Italy and Spain.

Libraries were prepared by immunoSEQ multiplex PCR; TCRdb keeps only in-frame clonotypes and omits some of them. The sample lists 200,000 to 250,000 clones, 82% occurring once. The CDR3 has 16 residues. The V end lost 10 bases, the J end lost 7 bases, and 25 bases lay between the germline ends. Sequenced input: PBMCs or T cells enriched from blood (not recorded which). This TCR was recovered from a woman aged 60-70 years who had recovered from COVID-19. The chain combines TRBV23-1 with TRBJ1-4; tentatively, D is TRBD1 (6 bases). TRBV23-1 is noted as an ORF with a role that remains uncertain. CDR3 region: CAIENGQIRMGEKLFF. For the CDR3, the DNA is TGCGCCATCGAAAACGGACAGATTCGAATGGGTGAAAAACTGTTTTTT.